One and the same sample provided the 17 T cell receptor beta chains below, sequenced in a study of cytomegalovirus exposure and HLA in healthy donors (dated by TCRdb to about 2017). Library prep was done by the immunoSEQ multiplex PCR assay. For the multiplex PCR, a mixture combining 60 forward primers for TCR Vbeta segments and 13 reverse primers for TCR Jbeta segments was used. TCRdb obtained this table from immuneACCESS and retained in-frame rearrangements with V and J assigned. These tables miss some clones; where compared with another copy, unresolved V genes account for less than half of the shortfall, and the remainder is unexplained. This sample is represented by more than 95,000 clones; around 82% of them were singletons. 1.2% of the sample belongs to the ten largest clones. The sample comprised PBMCs. These receptors were obtained from a female donor in good health and CMV-seronegative.

This chain joins TRBV18 and TRBJ1-2; the D gene is possibly TRBD1 (5 bases). Trimming took 3 bases from V and 3 from J, leaving 17 bases between them. The CDR3 length is 16 residues. Germline values: CDR1 KGHSH, CDR2 LQKENI. The CDR3 loop is CASSPGLTVRDYGYTF. The CDR3 coding sequence is TGTGCCAGCTCACCGGGACTGACAGTTCGAGACTATGGCTACACCTTC.

The V gene is TRBV7-8, the J gene TRBJ2-3; a possible D gene is TRBD1 (6 bases). V dropped 5 bases and J dropped 8 bases, with 11 bases sitting between them. Germline-derived CDR1 and CDR2 are SGHVS and FQNEAQ. The CDR3 runs 12 residues. The CDR3 sequence is CASSPGHSTQYF. The DNA for the CDR3 is TGTGCCAGCAGCCCGGGACACAGTACGCAGTATTTT. The full variable domain, its missing parts supplied by reference TRBV7-8 and TRBJ2-3, is GAGVSQSPRYKVAKRGQDVALRCDPISGHVSLFWYQQALGQGPEFLTYFQNEAQLDKSGLPSDRFFAERPEGSVSTLKIQRTQQEDSAVYLCASSPGHSTQYFGPGTRLTVL.

This chain uses TRBV4-1 with TRBJ2-1; the D gene is possibly TRBD2 (6 bases). Between the trimmed V and J ends, which lost 1 base and 8 bases, there was a span of 9 bases. Germline values: CDR1 MGHRA, CDR2 YSYEKL. The CDR3 consists of 13 residues. CDR3 region: CASSQVRGHEQFF. CDR3 coding DNA: TGCGCCAGCAGCCAAGTGCGGGGACATGAGCAGTTCTTC.

The chain links TRBV5-1 to TRBJ1-1; D call uncertain. The CDR3 is 11 residues long. V dropped 0 bases and J dropped 11 bases, with 8 bases sitting between them. The germline V gene encodes CDR1 SGHRS and CDR2 YFSETQ. CDR3 protein: CASSLGGEAFF. CDR3 nucleotide sequence: TGCGCCAGCAGCTTGGGTGGTGAGGCTTTCTTT.

The chain links TRBV4-1 to TRBJ1-5, with TRBD1 matching over 8 bases. Germline assignment: CDR1 MGHRA and CDR2 YSYEKL. The junction had 10 bases not matched to a gene; V was cut back by 1 base and J by 8 bases. This CDR3 has 16 amino acids. In DNA, the CDR3 is TGCGCCAGCAGCCAAGGGACAGGGAATGGCTTCAAGCCCCAGCATTTT. Its translation is CASSQGTGNGFKPQHF.

This clone was detected only once. The V call is TRBV7-3, the J call TRBJ2-3; 12 nucleotides align to TRBD2. Germline V lookup: CDR1 SGHTA, CDR2 FQGTGA. This CDR3 has 16 residues. The V segment lost 1 base and the J segment 4 bases; nucleotides outside the gene matches: 3. Here the CDR3 reads CASSLRLAGDSDTQYF. CDR3 nucleotide sequence: TGTGCCAGCAGCTTAAGACTAGCGGGGGACTCAGATACGCAGTATTTT.

This clone was found a few times. The chain has TRBV5-4 and TRBJ1-2; TRBD1 agrees at 9 bases. There are 14 residues in the CDR3. Trimming took 6 bases from V and 8 from J; bases not matched to a gene: 11. Germline V lookup: CDR1 SGHNT, CDR2 YYREEE (reference sequence). The CDR3 DNA reads as TGTGCCAGCACCGAATACAGGGGGCTGGGGGGCTACACCTTC. Its translation: CASTEYRGLGGYTF.

In nucleotides, the CDR3 is TGTGCCAGCTCACCGCTTGAGGGACAGGGCAAAGCTGAAGCTTTCTTT. It encodes CASSPLEGQGKAEAFF. The V and J genes are TRBV18 and TRBJ1-1; 9 nucleotides match TRBD1. With 3 bases clipped from V and 6 bases from J, the junction kept 11 bases outside the gene matches. Germline V CDR1 and CDR2: KGHSH, LQKENI. This CDR3 is 16 amino acids long.

This clone was recorded once. This sequence joins TRBV5-1 and TRBJ2-2; 10 bases are a match to TRBD2. The CDR3 spans 15 residues. CDR1 and CDR2 (germline): SGHRS, YFSETQ. With V trimmed by 5 bases and J by 6 bases, 7 bases remained unmatched. The CDR3 loop reads CASRGLAGESGELFF. DNA for the CDR3: TGCGCCAGCAGGGGCCTAGCGGGAGAGTCCGGGGAGCTGTTTTTT. The variable domain in full, with the rest retrieved from reference TRBV5-1 and TRBJ2-2, is KAGVTQTPRYLIKTRGQQVTLSCSPISGHRSVSWYQQTPGQGLQFLFEYFSETQRNKGNFPGRFSGRQFSNSRSEMNVSTLELGDSALYLCASRGLAGESGELFFGEGSRLTVL.

This clone showed up just a few times. This rearrangement joins TRBV19 to TRBJ1-2, with TRBD1 matching 8 bases. Looked up from germline, CDR1 is LNHDA and CDR2 is SQIVND (reference sequence). This CDR3 has 15 residues. V dropped 5 bases and J dropped 4; count of bases not matched to a gene: 9. The CDR3 coding sequence is TGTGCCAGTAGTCTTTTATCGACAGGGGCCTATGGCTACACCTTC. Translated: CASSLLSTGAYGYTF.

For the CDR3, the DNA is TGCGCCAGCAGCTTGGGCCCGTCCGGAGAGACCCAGTACTTC. It codes for CASSLGPSGETQYF. The chain couples TRBV4-1 to TRBJ2-5; D call uncertain. In germline, CDR1 is MGHRA, CDR2 YSYEKL. The CDR3 length is 14 residues. Trimming cost V 5 bases and J 4 bases, with 14 bases left between them.

The V gene is TRBV11-3, the J gene TRBJ2-2; perhaps TRBD2 as D (5 bases). V was clipped by 1 base and J by 5 bases, with 8 bases between them. CDR1 is SGHNT and CDR2 is YENEEA in the germline V gene. The CDR3 contains 14 residues. The chain's CDR3 is CASSLGSGTGELFF. CDR3 in DNA: TGTGCCAGCAGCTTAGGGTCGGGAACCGGGGAGCTGTTTTTT.

The CDR3 DNA follows: TGTGCCAGCAGCCTTAGGACATCCCGTGGCTACACCTTC. Protein: CASSLRTSRGYTF. The chain couples TRBV7-8 to TRBJ1-2, with D possibly being TRBD1 (5 bases). V was clipped by 5 bases and J by 7 bases, with 14 bases between them. Per the germline V gene, CDR1 is SGHVS and CDR2 is FQNEAQ. This CDR3 is built from 13 residues.

V is TRBV7-6 and J is TRBJ2-1, with TRBD2 matching 7 bases. This CDR3 is built from 15 residues. The germline V gene encodes CDR1 SGHVS and CDR2 FNYEAQ. With 2 bases clipped from V and 6 bases from J, the junction kept 7 bases outside the gene matches. CDR3 nucleotide sequence: TGTGCCAGCAGCTTACTTGCGGGAGAAGGCAATGAGCAGTTCTTC. It specifies CASSLLAGEGNEQFF.

The genes are TRBV5-1 and TRBJ2-1; the D gene is possibly TRBD1 (5 bases). This CDR3 has 21 residues. Looked up from germline, CDR1 is SGHRS and CDR2 is YFSETQ. With 3 bases removed from V and 8 bases from J, the gap between germline ends came to 36 bases. The CDR3 here is CASSWTRVPTRIADRLDEQFF. Written as DNA, the CDR3 is TGCGCCAGCAGCTGGACCAGGGTCCCCACTCGCATAGCCGACCGATTAGATGAGCAGTTCTTC.

The sample holds a few counts of this clone. The V gene is TRBV5-1, the J gene TRBJ2-6; D is uncertain. Trimming cost V 1 base and J 0 bases, with 8 bases left between them. The CDR3 totals 16 residues. Germline CDR1 is SGHRS and CDR2 is YFSETQ. The CDR3 DNA is TGCGCCAGCAGCTTGAGCGAGAGCTCTGGGGCCAACGTCCTGACTTTC. It specifies CASSLSESSGANVLTF.

The V call is TRBV9, the J call TRBJ2-1, with TRBD2 matching over 12 bases. With 0 bases clipped from V and 7 bases from J, the junction kept 2 bases outside the gene matches. The length of the CDR3 is 15 residues. Germline CDR1 reads SGDLS; CDR2 reads YYNGEE. The CDR3 loop reads CASSVDLAGGNEQFF. The CDR3 DNA is TGTGCCAGCAGCGTAGACCTAGCGGGAGGGAATGAGCAGTTCTTC.